The 19 T cell receptor beta chains presented below share a single source sample, sequenced in a study of blood T cells in healthy people across ages. The authors ran a second PCR of about 6 to 11 cycles using a sample-barcoded 5' primer and a J-beta primer mix. TCRdb itself ran the 5' RACE reads through MiXCR, one entry per CDR3 protein. The sample includes about 1.1 million distinct CDR3 sequences, about two fifths of them seen just once. Sequencing input: blood. These receptor sequences come from a man between 18 and 29 years old in good health.

This clonotype was found many times. This chain links TRBV2 with TRBJ1-2; the match to TRBD1 covers 7 bases. Germline trimming cut 7 bases from V and 5 bases from J; bases unmatched to any gene: 7. Germline CDR1 SNHLY, CDR2 FYNNEI. This CDR3 has 13 residues. The CDR3 is CASKPRQGYGYTF. The CDR3 nucleotides read TGTGCCAGCAAACCTAGACAGGGATATGGCTACACCTTC. Looking up the rest from reference TRBV2 and TRBJ1-2 gives the full variable domain: EPEVTQTPSHQVTQMGQEVILRCVPISNHLYFYWYRQILGQKVEFLVSFYNNEISEKSEIFDDQFSVERPDGSNFTLKIRSTKLEDSAMYFCASKPRQGYGYTFGSGTRLTVV.

The chain couples TRBV27 to TRBJ1-4, with D unresolved. The CDR3 consists of 15 residues. The ends were cut back, 6 bases at V and 5 bases at J, with 16 bases in the middle. CDR1 MNHEY and CDR2 SMNVEV come from the germline V gene (reference sequence). For the CDR3, the DNA is TGTGCCAGCAGCACCCTCGGACTGGGAAATGAAAAACTGTTTTTT. Translation gives CASSTLGLGNEKLFF.

Worth noting for this clonotype: This may be a read error, as it is one base from a much larger clone. The chain is built from TRBV29-1 and TRBJ2-1; D is perhaps TRBD2 (6 bases). With the DNA end fitting TRBJ2-7 better, the J assignment may be wrong. The germline CDR1 and CDR2 sequences are SQVTM and ANQGSEA. The CDR3 loop spans 11 amino acids. CDR3 in DNA: TGCGGGGGGATCGCGGGCTGCGAGCAGTACTTC. It codes for CGGIAGCEQYF.

This clonotype was seen a few times. This chain connects TRBV5-5 to TRBJ1-5; D remains unclear. The CDR3 is 13 residues long. V was trimmed by 6 bases and J by 5 bases, leaving 12 bases between them. The germline V gene encodes CDR1 SGHKS and CDR2 YYEKEE (reference sequence). CDR3 DNA sequence: TGTGCCAGCAAGCTTCGGACCGATCAGCCCCAGCATTTT. Its translation: CASKLRTDQPQHF.

The chain couples TRBV5-6 to TRBJ1-1, with 11 bases matching TRBD1. The CDR3 consists of 16 residues. Germline V gives CDR1 SGHDT, CDR2 YYEEEE. Unmatched junction bases numbered 13, after V lost 6 bases and J lost 6 bases. The CDR3 nucleotides are TGTGCCAGCATGGCTTTAGGGACAGGGGGAGTCGCTGAAGCTTTCTTT. Encoded protein: CASMALGTGGVAEAFF.

V gene TRBV9 combines with J gene TRBJ2-1; D unresolved. Trimming left V 3 bases short and J 7 bases short, with 11 bases between. Germline CDR1 is SGDLS and CDR2 is YYNGEE. This CDR3 is built from 13 residues. The CDR3 DNA reads TGTGCCAGCAGCGCCACCGCTGGAAATGAGCAGTTCTTC. Its translation is CASSATAGNEQFF.

The CDR3 DNA follows: TGCAGTGCCCAGTGGGGGGCGTCAAGGGTAACTGAAGCTTTCTTT. This codes for CSAQWGASRVTEAFF. This chain connects TRBV20-1 to TRBJ1-1; a possible D gene is TRBD1 (6 bases). The V gene's germline CDR1 is DFQATT and CDR2 SNEGSKA (reference sequence). The length of the CDR3 is 15 residues. Trimming took 6 bases from V and 5 from J, leaving 22 bases between them.

This clonotype has more than one count but fewer than ten. V gene TRBV6-6 combines with J gene TRBJ1-4, with unresolved D. V was clipped by 0 bases and J by 6 bases, with 8 bases between them. In germline, CDR1 is MNHNY, CDR2 SVGAGI (reference sequence). This CDR3 contains 14 residues. In nucleotides, the CDR3 is TGTGCCAGCAGTTACTCGATGGATTATGAAAAACTGTTTTTT. Translation gives CASSYSMDYEKLFF.

This chain connects TRBV5-1 to TRBJ2-2, with 12 bases aligning to TRBD2. This CDR3 region has 15 residues. Germline CDR1 and CDR2: SGHRS and YFSETQ. V lost 4 bases and J lost 9; bases outside the gene matches: 7. CDR3 sequence reads: CASSPDGLAGRELFF. CDR3 nucleotide sequence: TGCGCCAGCAGCCCGGACGGACTAGCGGGGAGGGAGCTGTTTTTT.

The rearrangement links TRBV4-2 to TRBJ2-2; TRBD2 is a possible D gene (5 bases). Looked up from germline, CDR1 is LGHNA and CDR2 is YNFKEQ. This CDR3 is 15 amino acids long. V dropped 0 bases and J dropped 6 bases, with 11 bases sitting between them. CDR3 nucleotide sequence: TGTGCCAGCAGCCAAGAAGTAGAGGGATCCGGGGAGCTGTTTTTT. As protein: CASSQEVEGSGELFF.

The rearrangement joins TRBV11-1 to TRBJ1-1; 8 bases fit TRBD1. The CDR3 has 13 residues. The germline V gene has CDR1 SGHAT and CDR2 FQDESV (reference sequence). V shed 7 bases, J shed 11 bases, and the junction held 12 bases outside the gene matches. The CDR3 DNA reads TGTGCCAGCACCGGGACAGGCACCAGACCGGCTTTCTTT. Its translation is CASTGTGTRPAFF.

The chain recombines TRBV12-3 or TRBV12-4 with TRBJ2-1, with D uncertain. Trimming took off 7 bases at V and 6 bases at J, with 19 bases between the two ends. CDR3 length equals 15 residues. The CDR3 is CASTPSAQIFNEQFF. DNA for the CDR3: TGTGCCAGCACCCCAAGCGCACAGATTTTCAATGAGCAGTTCTTC.

In its sample, this clonotype was seen a few times. The rearrangement links TRBV29-1 to TRBJ2-7; weak D call: TRBD1 (6 bases). V shed 4 bases and J shed 0 bases, with 10 bases lying between them. From germline, CDR1 is SQVTM and CDR2 ANQGSEA. The CDR3 spans 13 residues. The CDR3 loop is CSVGPGDSYEQYF. Here the CDR3 DNA reads TGCAGCGTTGGCCCAGGGGACTCCTACGAGCAGTACTTC.

This chain uses TRBV4-3 with TRBJ2-3; TRBD1 might be the D (6 bases). This CDR3 comprises 15 residues. Germline CDR1 is LGHNA and CDR2 is YSLEER. The V end was cut by 4 bases, the J end by 2 bases, with 13 bases between. CDR3 amino acids: CASSRIRGPTDTQYF. In DNA, the CDR3 is TGCGCCAGCAGCCGGATCAGGGGACCCACAGATACGCAGTATTTT.

The table lists this clonotype with a few counts. The V and J genes are TRBV14 and TRBJ1-6; D ambiguous. CDR1 and CDR2 from the germline V gene are SGHDN and FVKESK. This CDR3 has 13 amino acids. The ends were cut back, 3 bases at V and 9 bases at J, with 9 bases in the middle. CDR3 residues: CASSHTVSSPLHF. In DNA, the CDR3 is TGTGCCAGCAGCCATACGGTGTCTTCACCCCTCCACTTT. Based on the CDR3 plus reference TRBV14 and TRBJ1-6, the full variable domain is EAGVTQFPSHSVIEKGQTVTLRCDPISGHDNLYWYRRVMGKEIKFLLHFVKESKQDESGMPNNRFLAERTGGTYSTLKVQPAELEDSGVYFCASSHTVSSPLHFGNGTRLTVT.

This clonotype has only a few counts. The chain uses TRBV29-1 and TRBJ1-1; D perhaps matches TRBD1 (6 bases). V was cut by 7 bases and J by 1 base, with 7 bases left in between. CDR1 and CDR2 (germline): SQVTM, ANQGSEA. This CDR3 region has 11 residues. CDR3 loop: CSGQENTEAFF. The CDR3 DNA follows: TGCAGCGGACAGGAGAACACTGAAGCTTTCTTT.

A few counts support this clonotype. The germline gene is not matched at one end of the junction; a read error may be the cause. J is TRBJ1-1 and V is TRBV5-6; no definite D call. Looked up from germline, CDR1 is SGHDT and CDR2 is YYEEEE. The CDR3 runs 11 residues. CDR3 amino acids: CASSLETETFF. The DNA for the CDR3 is TGTGCCAGCAGCTTGGAAACTGAAACTTTCTTT.

This clonotype has just a few counts. The chain carries TRBV6-6 and TRBJ2-7; 10 nucleotides align to TRBD1. Germline CDR1 and CDR2: MNHNY and SVGAGI (reference sequence). This CDR3 contains 16 residues. Trimming removed 5 bases from V and 2 bases from J; junction bases left unmatched: 9. The CDR3 sequence is CASSRTGGSLTYEQYF. In DNA form, the CDR3 reads TGTGCCAGCAGTAGGACAGGGGGTTCCCTAACCTACGAGCAGTACTTC.

This clonotype was seen a handful of times. The chain carries TRBV14 and TRBJ2-5; 7 positions match TRBD1. V lost 4 bases to trimming and J lost 9 bases; unmatched junction nucleotides: 11. CDR3 length equals 14 residues. CDR1 and CDR2 from the germline V gene are SGHDN and FVKESK. CDR3 nucleotide sequence: TGTGCCAGCAGCCTGGGACAGAGTTATGTGTCCCAGTACTTC. Protein sequence: CASSLGQSYVSQYF. The full variable domain, its missing parts supplied by reference TRBV14 and TRBJ2-5, is EAGVTQFPSHSVIEKGQTVTLRCDPISGHDNLYWYRRVMGKEIKFLLHFVKESKQDESGMPNNRFLAERTGGTYSTLKVQPAELEDSGVYFCASSLGQSYVSQYFGPGTRLLVL.